The clone carrying this T cell receptor beta chain was counted once. Its antigen is currently unknown. From germline, CDR1 is SGHTA and CDR2 FQGNSA. Trimming removed 5 bases from V and 4 bases from J; junction bases left unmatched: 6. This CDR3 comprises 15 residues. This sample stems from a study of CD8+ T cells in alopecia areata. Study conclusions and caveats: Mouse data revealed clearer TCR sharing than patient data did, a gap possibly tied to HLA. Resident alphabeta T cells of normal skin are also sequenced in scalp samples.

Investigators isolated RNA and reverse transcribed it into cDNA to act as the sequencing template. Assay: immunoSEQ multiplex PCR; the TCRdb copy retains only in-frame clones and omits some. The table records around 250,000 clones, under 70% of them present only once. This chain connects TRBV7-2 to TRBJ2-3; TRBD2 agrees at 10 bases. The receptor was derived from a human donor with alopecia areata. This specimen consisted of CD4+ T cells sorted from blood, obtained at week 0. The CDR3 DNA follows: TGTGCCAGCAGCCCCCGACTAGCGGGTGCAGATACGCAGTATTTT. As protein: CASSPRLAGADTQYF.